The table lists the clone carrying this T cell receptor beta chain with a count of one. Germline CDR1 SGHTA, CDR2 FQGTGA. The CDR3 length is 18 residues. V lost 5 bases, J lost 3 bases, and 13 bases stayed unmatched. This record comes from a study of blood T cell repertoires in COVID-19. About the research overall: Acute and convalescent COVID-19 samples came from the United States, Italy and Spain.

Generated by immunoSEQ multiplex PCR, the TCRdb table keeps only in-frame clones and is missing some. The data contain more than 300,000 clones, roughly 89% of them singletons. Everyone who took part was roughly 18 to 89 years old, and they came from 24 US areas. The specimen sequenced was PBMCs or T cells enriched from blood (not recorded which). This sequence joins TRBV7-3 and TRBJ2-1, with 10 nucleotides matching TRBD2. This TCR was recovered from a woman aged 25 to 39 who had recovered from COVID-19. The CDR3 region is CASSLGLAGGLVYNEQFF. CDR3 nucleotides: TGTGCCAGCAGCCTGGGGTTAGCGGGAGGTTTGGTCTACAATGAGCAGTTCTTC.